The 21 T cell receptor beta chains below were found in one sample sequenced in a study of regulatory T cells in long-lasting Graves disease (dated by TCRdb to the early 2020s). The library was generated by multiplex PCR. Sequencing was performed on an Illumina HiSeq 4000. TCR beta libraries were built with iRepertoire HTBI primers and Arm-PCR amplification of CDR3 regions. TCRdb applied fastp at Q25 and MiXCR to the public reads, then kept only in-frame beta chains. Merged by CDR3 protein, the rows form single entries marked with the most common genes and DNA. The table for this sample lists roughly 610,000 distinct CDR3 sequences; roughly a sixth of them were counted only once. The top ten constitute approximately 12% of the sample. Read against the paper, the sample's time point label means: newly diagnosed GD, antithyroid drugs for less than 3 months. For both TCR sequencing and RNA sequencing, RNA was extracted from PBMCs in TRIzol.

The same data also contributed to another study, on T cells in Graves' hyperthyroidism and ophthalmopathy.

This sample comprised peripheral blood mononuclear cells (PBMCs), obtained at new diagnosis, from a patient treated with antithyroid drugs. These receptors all come from a man aged 18 to 29 with Graves disease. Donor details come from another sample of the same person, matched by shared clones.

V usage is TRBV9 and J usage is TRBJ2-1, with a weak D call TRBD2 (6 bases). Germline V gene sequence: CDR1 SGDLS, CDR2 YYNGEE. The CDR3 has 15 amino acids. Trimming removed 3 bases at V and 2 bases at J, with 12 bases between. The CDR3 DNA is TGTGCCAGCAGCGCCCGGGACTCTACCTACAATGAGCAGTTCTTC. Residues: CASSARDSTYNEQFF.

To note about this clonotype: A much larger clonotype is one base distant, so this may be a read error. The V and J genes are TRBV18 and TRBJ2-7, with 10 nucleotides matching TRBD1. The CDR3 sequence is 15 residues long. Germline assignment: CDR1 KGHSH and CDR2 LQKENI. V gave up 6 bases and J gave up 4 bases; unmatched junction bases: 9. CDR3 protein: CASSTGTGDSYEQYF. The DNA of the CDR3 is TGTGCCAGCTCGACCGGGACAGGGGACTCATACGAGCAGTACTTC.

V usage is TRBV18 and J usage is TRBJ1-3, with D hard to call. Trimming removed 3 bases from V and 0 bases from J, with 12 bases in between. CDR1 and CDR2 from the germline V gene are KGHSH and LQKENI. The CDR3 has 16 residues. The DNA for the CDR3 is TGTGCCAGCTCACCTTCATTGGAGAGCTCTGGAAACACCATATATTTT. Encoded protein: CASSPSLESSGNTIYF.

The chain recombines TRBV18 with TRBJ2-7, with unresolved D. Trimming removed 3 bases at V and 0 bases at J, with 9 bases between. The length of the CDR3 is 14 residues. Germline-derived CDR1 and CDR2 are KGHSH and LQKENI. Here the CDR3 DNA reads TGTGCCAGCTCACCGGACGCCCTCTCCTACGAGCAGTACTTC. Residues: CASSPDALSYEQYF.

The chain carries TRBV24-1 and TRBJ2-7; possibly TRBD2 for D (6 bases). Trimming took off 5 bases at V and 2 bases at J, with 9 bases between the two ends. CDR1 and CDR2 from the germline V gene are KGHDR and SFDVKD. This CDR3 has 13 amino acids. The CDR3 coding sequence is TGTGCCACCAGTGTTGGGGGGACCTACGAGCAGTACTTC. This translates into CATSVGGTYEQYF.

As to this clonotype: One base away lies a much larger clone, so this may be a sequencing read error. This is likely a read error, given that the CDR3 carries no conserved phenylalanine or tryptophan at its end. The V gene is TRBV20-1, the J gene TRBJ2-5; 9 bases line up with TRBD1. Germline CDR1 and CDR2: DFQATT and SNEGSKA (reference sequence). Trimming cost V 6 bases and J 5 bases; bases outside gene matches: 7. CDR3 length equals 13 residues. The CDR3 DNA follows: TGCAGTGCAGCGGGACAGGGCAGGGAGACCCAGTACTAC. This codes for CSAAGQGRETQYY.

This clonotype has only a few counts. V is TRBV6-5 and J is TRBJ1-5, with TRBD1 as a possible D gene (6 bases). V lost 4 bases and J 4 bases, leaving 11 bases between the germline ends. The CDR3 is 14 amino acids. Germline loops: CDR1 MNHEY, CDR2 SVGAGI. The CDR3 is CASSSIQGNQPQHF. The CDR3 DNA reads as TGTGCCAGCAGTTCGATCCAGGGGAATCAGCCCCAGCATTTT.

This clonotype was seen ten or more times. This chain joins TRBV15 and TRBJ1-1; D call uncertain. With 3 bases removed from V and 1 base from J, the gap between germline ends came to 15 bases. The CDR3 loop spans 16 amino acids. CDR1 is LNHNV, CDR2 YYDKDF, per germline (reference sequence). This CDR3 is CATSSPLPGRNTEAFF. The CDR3 region has the DNA TGTGCCACCAGCAGCCCCCTCCCCGGGAGGAACACTGAAGCTTTCTTT.

This sequence joins TRBV13 and TRBJ2-1; no definite D call. Per the germline V gene, CDR1 is PRHDT and CDR2 is FYEKMQ (reference sequence). V dropped 3 bases and J dropped 7 bases, with 10 bases sitting between them. This CDR3 is 13 amino acids long. The CDR3 sequence: CASSLLRRNEQFF. CDR3 DNA: TGTGCCAGCAGCTTGCTTAGAAGGAATGAGCAGTTCTTC.

Many counts were recorded for this clonotype. CDR3 sequence: CASSLSSSNQPQHF. The CDR3, as DNA: TGTGCCAGCAGTTTATCCTCTAGCAATCAGCCCCAGCATTTT. The chain combines TRBV28 with TRBJ1-5; D is undetermined. Germline CDR1 MDHEN, CDR2 SYDVKM. Trimming left V 1 base short and J 0 bases short, with 4 bases between. This CDR3 is 14 amino acids long.

V gene TRBV20-1 combines with J gene TRBJ1-1; D is unresolved. Trimming pared 5 bases from V and 4 bases from J, leaving 5 bases between. Germline CDR1 and CDR2: DFQATT and SNEGSKA (reference sequence). The CDR3 totals 10 residues. CDR3 protein: CSAVATEAFF. CDR3 DNA: TGCAGTGCTGTCGCCACTGAAGCTTTCTTT.

A word on this clonotype: It may be a read error: a sequence one base away is much more abundant. The gene calls are TRBV18 and TRBJ1-1, with D possibly being TRBD1 (5 bases). The V end was cut by 6 bases, the J end by 3 bases, with 14 bases between. Germline V gene lookup returns CDR1 KGHSH and CDR2 LQKENI. CDR3 length: 14 amino acids. The DNA of the CDR3 is TGTGCCAGCTCGCAAGGGGCGGGAGACACTGAAGCTTTCTTT. Translated: CASSQGAGDTEAFF.

This clonotype was counted between two and nine times. The chain joins TRBV12-3 or TRBV12-4 to TRBJ2-7; D is perhaps TRBD2 (5 bases). V lost 3 bases and J lost 2, with 11 bases in between. The CDR3 length is 14 residues. This chain's CDR3 is CASSFLRGTYEQYF. DNA for the CDR3: TGTGCCAGCAGTTTCCTGAGAGGGACCTACGAGCAGTACTTC.

This chain links TRBV30 with TRBJ1-2; D not resolved. Germline assignment: CDR1 GTSNPN and CDR2 SVGIG (reference sequence). V lost 2 bases and J lost 6, with 13 bases in between. The CDR3 has 13 residues. Here the CDR3 reads CAWSSWGGDGYTF. The CDR3 DNA follows: TGTGCCTGGAGTTCGTGGGGAGGAGATGGCTACACCTTC.

Comment on this clonotype: A much larger clone lies one base from this, so it may be a read error. This chain uses TRBV11-2 with TRBJ2-4; TRBD1 matches at 11 bases. There are 19 residues in the CDR3. Germline CDR1 and CDR2: SGHAT and FQNNGV. CDR3 DNA: TGTGCCAGCGGCTTTAGGGCCTCGCTCCCGGGACAGGGGGTTAACATTCAGTACTTC. Amino acid sequence: CASGFRASLPGQGVNIQYF.

This clonotype was seen only a few times. This chain connects TRBV9 to TRBJ2-1, with 8 nucleotides matching TRBD1. The V segment lost 2 bases and the J segment 7 bases; nucleotides outside the gene matches: 5. The germline gives CDR1 SGDLS, CDR2 YYNGEE. This CDR3 has 14 residues. The CDR3 nucleotides read TGTGCCAGCAGCGTGTTAACAGGGGGGAATGAGCAGTTCTTC. Translating gives CASSVLTGGNEQFF.

This clonotype has a handful of counts. The chain uses TRBV28 and TRBJ2-1, with D perhaps given as TRBD1 or TRBD2 (5 bases each). V lost 3 bases, J lost 7 bases, and 16 bases lay in between. The CDR3 length is 15 residues. Germline loops: CDR1 MDHEN, CDR2 SYDVKM. This chain's CDR3 is CASSFGTSVNNEQFF. The CDR3 region has the DNA TGTGCCAGCAGTTTCGGGACCTCCGTTAATAATGAGCAGTTCTTC.

The chain recombines TRBV6-1 with TRBJ2-7, with D unresolved. Germline V gene lookup returns CDR1 MNHNS and CDR2 SASEGT. V dropped 5 bases and J dropped 2 bases, with 16 bases sitting between them. There are 15 residues in the CDR3. The CDR3 DNA follows: TGTGCCAGCAGTCCCTTGGTGGAAACAACCTACGAGCAGTACTTC. Translating it yields CASSPLVETTYEQYF.

The table lists this clonotype with many counts. The CDR3: CASSLAGGDYYGYTF. CDR3 DNA sequence: TGTGCCAGCAGCTTAGCTGGGGGAGACTACTATGGCTACACCTTC. The V and J genes are TRBV11-2 and TRBJ1-2, with D possibly TRBD1 on 5 matching bases. CDR3 size: 15 residues. V lost 1 base and J 3 bases, leaving 12 bases between the germline ends. Germline V gives CDR1 SGHAT, CDR2 FQNNGV.

About this clonotype itself: A much larger clone lies a single base off, so this may be a read error. The V and J genes are TRBV20-1 and TRBJ2-1, with D possibly matching TRBD2 (5 bases). V dropped 3 bases and J dropped 0 bases, with 9 bases sitting between them. This CDR3 is 14 amino acids long. Germline V gene sequence: CDR1 DFQATT, CDR2 SNEGSKA (reference sequence). CDR3 region: CSASVTISYNEQFF. CDR3 DNA: TGCAGTGCTAGTGTGACTATCTCCTACAATGAGCAGTTCTTC.

This clonotype was picked up a small number of times. The J gene is TRBJ2-7, the V gene TRBV4-2; D is ambiguous. Germline CDR1 reads LGHNA; CDR2 reads YNFKEQ. This CDR3 has 12 amino acids. Trimming took off 0 bases at V and 5 bases at J, with 5 bases between the two ends. CDR3 region: CASSQDRDEQYF. The CDR3 nucleotides read TGTGCCAGCAGCCAAGACCGGGACGAGCAGTACTTC.